What follows describes a single T cell receptor (beta chain). The target antigen is unknown. Libraries were prepared by immunoSEQ multiplex PCR; TCRdb keeps only in-frame clonotypes and omits some of them. The sample holds 25,000 to 35,000 clones, around four fifths seen once. This entry comes from a study of graft-versus-host responses after intestinal transplantation. For the study at large: Each of the recipients got a multivisceral, liver-intestinal, or isolated intestinal transplant. Every recipient underwent anti-thymocyte globulin induction, then tacrolimus and steroids for two to four years. Overall study results and limits: Levels of circulating GvH clones at their peak were associated with early post-transplant HvG declines. Subjects displaying graft-donor T cell macrochimerism possessed elevated graft-versus-host to host-versus-graft clonal ratios inside allografts.

This CDR3 has 14 amino acids. From germline, CDR1 is MNHNS and CDR2 SASEGT. Trimming removed 4 bases at V and 1 base at J, with 10 bases between. Intraepithelial and lamina propria lymphocytes were freed from processed graft tissue. This TCR was sampled from a human patient who received an intestinal transplant, so some T cells may come from the graft donor. Source: ileum tissue, taken 98 days after intestinal transplantation. This chain connects TRBV6-1 to TRBJ1-1, with D unclear. The DNA of the CDR3 is TGTGCCAGCAGTGTAATTGGGTCGAACACTGAAGCTTTCTTT. Protein sequence: CASSVIGSNTEAFF.